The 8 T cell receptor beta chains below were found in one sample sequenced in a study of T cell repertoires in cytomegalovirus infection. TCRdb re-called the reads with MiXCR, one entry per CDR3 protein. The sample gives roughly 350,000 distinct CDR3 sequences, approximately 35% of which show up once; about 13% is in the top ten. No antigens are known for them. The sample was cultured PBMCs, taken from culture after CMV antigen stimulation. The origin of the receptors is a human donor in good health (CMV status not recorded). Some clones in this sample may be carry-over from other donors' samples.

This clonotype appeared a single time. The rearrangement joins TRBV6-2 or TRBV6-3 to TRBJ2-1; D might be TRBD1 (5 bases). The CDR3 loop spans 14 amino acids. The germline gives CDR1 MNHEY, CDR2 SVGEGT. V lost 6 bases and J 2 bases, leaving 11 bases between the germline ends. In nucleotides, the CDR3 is TGTGCCAGCAGCTACAGGCACCCCTACAATGAGCAGTTCTTC. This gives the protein CASSYRHPYNEQFF.

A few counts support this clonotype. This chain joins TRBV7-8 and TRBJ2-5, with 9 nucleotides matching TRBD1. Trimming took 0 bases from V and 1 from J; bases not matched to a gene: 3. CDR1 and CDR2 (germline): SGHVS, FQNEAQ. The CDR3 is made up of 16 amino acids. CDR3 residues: CASSLAVTGGQETQYF. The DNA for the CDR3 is TGTGCCAGCAGCTTAGCAGTGACAGGGGGCCAAGAGACCCAGTACTTC.

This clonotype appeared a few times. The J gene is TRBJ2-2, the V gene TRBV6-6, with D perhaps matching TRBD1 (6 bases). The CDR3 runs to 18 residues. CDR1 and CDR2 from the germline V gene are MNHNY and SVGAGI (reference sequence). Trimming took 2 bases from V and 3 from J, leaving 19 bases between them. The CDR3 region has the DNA TGTGCCAGCAGTTACACATGGGGAACAGGGTTGGACACCGGGGAGCTGTTTTTT. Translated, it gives CASSYTWGTGLDTGELFF.

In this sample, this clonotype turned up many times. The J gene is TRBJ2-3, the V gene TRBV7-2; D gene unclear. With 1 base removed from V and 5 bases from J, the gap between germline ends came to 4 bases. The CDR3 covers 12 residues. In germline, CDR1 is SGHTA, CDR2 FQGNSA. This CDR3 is CASSLDGDTQYF. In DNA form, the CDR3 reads TGTGCCAGCAGCTTAGACGGAGATACGCAGTATTTT.

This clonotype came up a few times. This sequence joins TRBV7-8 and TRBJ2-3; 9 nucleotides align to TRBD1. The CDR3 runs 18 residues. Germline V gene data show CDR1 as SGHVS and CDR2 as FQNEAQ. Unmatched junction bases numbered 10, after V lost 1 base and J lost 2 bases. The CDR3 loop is CASSLGAGGTGYTDTQYF. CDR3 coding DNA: TGTGCCAGCAGCTTAGGCGCCGGCGGGACAGGGTACACAGATACGCAGTATTTT.

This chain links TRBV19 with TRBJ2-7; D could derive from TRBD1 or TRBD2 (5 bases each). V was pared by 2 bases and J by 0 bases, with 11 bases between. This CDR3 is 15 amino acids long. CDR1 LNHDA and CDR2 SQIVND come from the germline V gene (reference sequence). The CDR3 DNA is TGTGCCAGTAGTATATCGGCAGGGAGCTCCTACGAGCAGTACGTC. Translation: CASSISAGSSYEQYV.

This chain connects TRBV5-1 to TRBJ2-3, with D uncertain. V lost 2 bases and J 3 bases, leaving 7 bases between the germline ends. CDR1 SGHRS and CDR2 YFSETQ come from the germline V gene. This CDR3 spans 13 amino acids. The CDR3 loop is CASSFRVTDTQYF. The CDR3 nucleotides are TGCGCCAGCAGCTTTCGTGTGACAGATACGCAGTATTTT.

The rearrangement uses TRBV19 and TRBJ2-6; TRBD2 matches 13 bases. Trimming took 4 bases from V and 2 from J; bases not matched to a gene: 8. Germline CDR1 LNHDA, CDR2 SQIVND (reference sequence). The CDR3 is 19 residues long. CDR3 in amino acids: CASSKRTSGSSAGANVLTF. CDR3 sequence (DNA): TGTGCCAGTAGTAAAAGGACTAGCGGGAGTAGCGCTGGGGCCAACGTCCTGACTTTC.